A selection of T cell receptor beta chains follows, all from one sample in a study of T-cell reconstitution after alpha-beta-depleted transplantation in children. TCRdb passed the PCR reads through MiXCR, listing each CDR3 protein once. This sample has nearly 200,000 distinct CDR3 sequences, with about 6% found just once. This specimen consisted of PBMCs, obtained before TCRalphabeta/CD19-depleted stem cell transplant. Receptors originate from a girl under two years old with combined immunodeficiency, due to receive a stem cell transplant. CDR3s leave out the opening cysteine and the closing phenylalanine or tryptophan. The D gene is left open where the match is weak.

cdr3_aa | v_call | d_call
ASSPSPGTGNGYT | TRBV4-2 | TRBD1
SALLVSTGEQY | TRBV29-1 | -
ASSHAGGLELF | TRBV28 | TRBD2
SANAMGGGLGKTQY | TRBV20-1 | -
SAAGHGYEQY | TRBV20-1 | -
ASSPSWTSSYEQY | TRBV7-9 | -
ASSFASNTGELF | TRBV5-1 | -
ASSFGLAGGLHSYEQY | TRBV7-2 | TRBD2
ATSRVLRGPDTQY | TRBV15 | -
ASRQGEGGNQPQH | TRBV6-5 | -
ASSPTMIGTGFNNEQF | TRBV27 | TRBD1
ASRGPKNIQY | TRBV2 | -
SVERAPGRFAF | TRBV29-1 | -
ASSSVMGRTPWRAQY | TRBV6-2/TRBV6-3 | -
SVPRDNAYGYT | TRBV29-1 | -
SASTPRLDRGSEQY | TRBV20-1 | -
ASSLVRETHYGYT | TRBV28 | -
ASSEGKELIRTNEKLF | TRBV5-1 | -
ASSQGWEGANGQF | TRBV3-1 | TRBD2
ASTVGGYEQY | TRBV5-6 | -
ASSPTSPRYEQY | TRBV7-9 | -
ASGRYLWEAF | TRBV27 | -
ASSLGGTVYEQY | TRBV12-3/TRBV12-4 | TRBD1
RPKLDGGYT | TRBV20-1 | -
SVDKADSSTGELF | TRBV29-1 | -
SASRATSYEQY | TRBV20-1 | -
SVPVQETQY | TRBV20-1 | -
ASSPRQGGGTDTQY | TRBV25-1 | -
ASRSGNLETQY | TRBV6-6 | -
ASSVGGGRNEKLF | TRBV9 | -
ASSLYTGGDQPQH | TRBV28 | TRBD1
AISGGGFLGSYEQY | TRBV10-3 | -
ASSYQGITDTQY | TRBV12-3/TRBV12-4 | -
ATSDTGNRADGYT | TRBV24-1 | -
ASGFTMGGAGNTIY | TRBV7-9 | -
ASGLVAGADSSYEQY | TRBV12-5 | -
SARAHYQGGYGYT | TRBV20-1 | -
SVEAREEIYGYT | TRBV29-1 | -
ASSDSGTLGEQY | TRBV12-3/TRBV12-4 | -
ASSSTGYNEQF | TRBV5-5 | -
ASSQDRGREQY | TRBV4-3 | TRBD1
AMGPEPLSYNEQF | TRBV5-2 | -
ASSQGYGGLYTDTQY | TRBV4-3 | -
ASSQEQAGVNENTQY | TRBV4-3 | TRBD2
ASSVDGHQNIQY | TRBV9 | -
ASSRMPPGTGVHEQY | TRBV3-1 | TRBD1
ASSPGGGQETQY | TRBV11-3 | TRBD2
ASSPEGLVFEQY | TRBV11-2 | -
ASTLRVGTGELF | TRBV4-3 | -
SVTEPIGQF | TRBV29-1 | -
ASSGGQGSDTQY | TRBV5-5 | TRBD1